This T cell receptor beta chain stems from a study of blood T cell repertoires in COVID-19. About the research overall: Sources were T cells, B-cell-depleted T cells, or PBMCs; the material itself was cDNA or gDNA.

Germline CDR1 reads SGDLS; CDR2 reads YYNGEE. CDR3 size: 13 residues. V was clipped by 0 bases and J by 7 bases, with 10 bases between them. Clones were read by immunoSEQ multiplex PCR, and TCRdb kept only the in-frame ones, dropping some. The sample consists of roughly 160,000 clones, 70% to 90% of them appearing once. Sample: peripheral blood. The chain carries TRBV9 and TRBJ1-2; a weak D match, TRBD1 (5 bases). The TCR was taken from an elderly woman with COVID-19, enrolled during active disease. The CDR3 DNA is TGTGCCAGCAGCGTAGGGGGGAGGGGTGGCTACACCTTC. This translates into CASSVGGRGGYTF.